Included here is one T cell receptor (beta chain) sequence, with context. The target antigen is unknown. Profiled with immunoSEQ multiplex PCR; TCRdb holds only in-frame clones, not every one. The table includes under 130,000 clones, around 94% detected once. These data come from a study of T cell responses to AZD1222 COVID-19 vaccine. Points from the study as a whole: AZD1222 recipients seropositive at baseline numbered only five to seven. In a largely white British group with more females than males, clonal diversity was possibly underestimated.

Deletions cut 2 bases from V and 0 bases from J, with 5 bases between. This CDR3 contains 14 residues. Germline CDR1 and CDR2: MNHEY and SVGEGT. This clonotype was obtained from an adult in good health. The chain is built from TRBV6-2 or TRBV6-3 and TRBJ1-3; D is unclear. Material: peripheral blood, obtained on day 0 of AZD1222 vaccination. CDR3 region: CASSYDLSGNTIYF. DNA of the CDR3: TGTGCCAGCAGTTACGACCTCTCTGGAAACACCATATATTTT.